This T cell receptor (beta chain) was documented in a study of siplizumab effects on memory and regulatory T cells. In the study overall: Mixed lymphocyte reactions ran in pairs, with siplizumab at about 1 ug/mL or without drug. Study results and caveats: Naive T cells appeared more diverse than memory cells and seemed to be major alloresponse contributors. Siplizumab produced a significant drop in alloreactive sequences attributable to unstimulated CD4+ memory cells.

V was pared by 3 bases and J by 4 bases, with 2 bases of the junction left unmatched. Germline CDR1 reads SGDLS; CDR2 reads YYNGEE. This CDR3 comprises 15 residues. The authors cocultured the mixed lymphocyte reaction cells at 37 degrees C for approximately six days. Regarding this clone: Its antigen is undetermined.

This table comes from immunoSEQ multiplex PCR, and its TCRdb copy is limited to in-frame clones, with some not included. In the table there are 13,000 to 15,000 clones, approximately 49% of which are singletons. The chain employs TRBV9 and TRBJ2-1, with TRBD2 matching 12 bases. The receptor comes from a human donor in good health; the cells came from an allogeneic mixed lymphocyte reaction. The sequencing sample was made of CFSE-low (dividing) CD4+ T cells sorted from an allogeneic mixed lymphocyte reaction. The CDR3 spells CASSAGLAGYNEQFF. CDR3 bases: TGTGCCAGCAGCGCCGGACTAGCGGGATACAATGAGCAGTTCTTC.